These T cell receptor beta chains were read from a single sample in a study of blood T cell repertoires in COVID-19. The table came from immunoSEQ multiplex PCR; TCRdb's copy has only in-frame clones and leaves some out. Of around 390,000 clones in the sample, about 83% are singletons; the top ten hold roughly 9.4%. The specimen sequenced was PBMCs or T cells enriched from blood (not recorded which). The source is a woman aged 45 to 65 who had recovered from COVID-19. The CDR3 runs from the conserved cysteine through the conserved F or W. D genes are given only for firm matches. Not every row has a clone size; where given, it reads once, few, many or a size class.

>15|NA|NA|TRBJ2-6|TRBV28
TGTGCCAGCAGTTCCGACAGCTCTGGGGCCAACGTCCTGACTTTC
CASSSDSSGANVLTF
>13|NA|NA|TRBJ2-4|TRBV7-2
TGTGCCAGCAGCTTTTATCCCGGGAACATTCAGTACTTC
CASSFYPGNIQYF
>15|NA|NA|TRBJ1-6|TRBV6-5
TGTGCCAGCAGAACCGGGCCGAGCGGTAATTCACCCCTCCACTTT
CASRTGPSGNSPLHF
>13|NA|NA|TRBJ1-1|TRBV3-1/TRBV3-2
TGTGCCAGCAGCCATGGGGCTAACACTGAAGCTTTCTTT
CASSHGANTEAFF
>12|NA|TRBD1|TRBJ2-3|TRBV2
TGTGCCGGAAGTGACAGGGCGGATACGCAGTATTTT
CAGSDRADTQYF
>13|NA|NA|TRBJ1-2|TRBV2
TGTGCCACCTCCCGGAGGGGAACACGGGGCTACACCTTC
CATSRRGTRGYTF
>13|NA|NA|TRBJ2-1|TRBV28
TGTGCCAGCGGAACCACAGGATTTGGGGAGCAGTTCTTC
CASGTTGFGEQFF
>14|NA|TRBD1|TRBJ1-1|TRBV5-1
TGCGCCAGCAGCTACCAGGGGGTAGGGACTGAAGCTTTCTTT
CASSYQGVGTEAFF
>15|NA|TRBD1|TRBJ1-2|TRBV2
TGTGCCAGCAGCCCCGACACAGGGGTGGAGGATGGCTACACCTTC
CASSPDTGVEDGYTF
>12|NA|NA|TRBJ1-1|TRBV2
TGTGCCAGCAGTGGGGTGGACAGACAAGCTTTCTTT
CASSGVDRQAFF
>16|NA|TRBD1|TRBJ2-3|TRBV4-2
TGTGCCAGCAGCCAAGGCTCGAGGGGGCAAGCAGATACGCAGTATTTT
CASSQGSRGQADTQYF
>14|once|NA|TRBJ1-2|TRBV10-3
TGTGCCATCAGTGAACGGGTTCAAGCCGCCGGCTACACCTTC
CAISERVQAAGYTF
>15|NA|NA|TRBJ2-5|TRBV27
TGTGCCAGCAGTTTCTTAGCCGCAGGGCAGGAGACCCAGTACTTC
CASSFLAAGQETQYF
>11|NA|NA|TRBJ2-7|TRBV20-1
TGCAGTGCGGCCACGAACTACGAGCAGTACTTC
CSAATNYEQYF